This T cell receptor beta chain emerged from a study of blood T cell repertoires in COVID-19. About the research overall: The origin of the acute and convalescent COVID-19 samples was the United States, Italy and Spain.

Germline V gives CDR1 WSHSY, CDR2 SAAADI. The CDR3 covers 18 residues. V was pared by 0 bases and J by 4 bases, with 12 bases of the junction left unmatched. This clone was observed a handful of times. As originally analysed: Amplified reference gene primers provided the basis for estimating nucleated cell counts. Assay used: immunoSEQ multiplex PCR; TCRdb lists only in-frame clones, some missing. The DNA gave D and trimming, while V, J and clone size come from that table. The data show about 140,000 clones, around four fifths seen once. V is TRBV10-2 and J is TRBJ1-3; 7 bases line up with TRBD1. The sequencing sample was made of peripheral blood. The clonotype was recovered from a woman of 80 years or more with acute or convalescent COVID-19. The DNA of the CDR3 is TGCGCCAGCAGTGAGTCCCACAGGGGCATAACGGGAGGAAACACCATATATTTT. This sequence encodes CASSESHRGITGGNTIYF.